These 23 T cell receptor beta chains were sequenced from one sample in a study of blood T cells in healthy people across ages. Primers used in a second PCR of roughly 7 to 12 cycles were a sample-barcoded 5' primer and a J-beta primer mix. MiXCR, applied by TCRdb to the 5' RACE reads, yields one record per CDR3 protein. Seen here are roughly 2 million distinct CDR3 sequences, around 50% observed once, and the top ten hold approximately 2%. Sequenced: blood. Every receptor here comes from a woman aged 40 to 50 in good health.

This clonotype appeared a few times. The V call is TRBV6-5, the J call TRBJ2-3; TRBD2 might be the D (5 bases). This CDR3 spans 13 amino acids. The germline V and J ends were trimmed by 2 bases and 4 bases, with 7 bases remaining between them. CDR1 and CDR2 from the germline V gene are MNHEY and SVGAGI. The CDR3 DNA reads TGTGCCAGCAGTTACCGGGGTTCAGATACGCAGTATTTT. This codes for CASSYRGSDTQYF.

This chain connects TRBV20-1 to TRBJ2-5; tentatively, D is TRBD2 (6 bases). From germline, CDR1 is DFQATT and CDR2 SNEGSKA (reference sequence). This CDR3 comprises 15 residues. Between the trimmed V and J ends, which lost 3 bases and 3 bases, there was a span of 17 bases. CDR3 DNA sequence: TGCAGTGCTAGCACGGGACTGAACGATGAAGAGACCCAGTACTTC. This translates into CSASTGLNDEETQYF.

This clonotype was counted only a few times. V is TRBV7-9 and J is TRBJ2-7; D call uncertain. The CDR3 spans 11 residues. Germline V CDR1 and CDR2: SEHNR, FQNEAQ (reference sequence). The germline V and J ends were trimmed by 1 base and 12 bases, with 10 bases remaining between them. The CDR3 region is CASSLDFTVYF. The CDR3 nucleotides read TGTGCCAGCAGCTTAGATTTTACCGTGTACTTC.

V is TRBV20-1 and J is TRBJ2-7; a possible D gene is TRBD1 (6 bases). The V end was cut by 6 bases, the J end by 3 bases, with 18 bases between. Germline lookup yields CDR1 DFQATT and CDR2 SNEGSKA (reference sequence). This CDR3 has 14 residues. CDR3 protein: CSAYHRVGDYEQYF. The CDR3 nucleotides are TGCAGTGCCTACCACAGGGTTGGGGACTACGAGCAGTACTTC.

The chain uses TRBV9 and TRBJ2-3, with D possibly TRBD2 on 6 matching bases. The germline CDR1 and CDR2 sequences are SGDLS and YYNGEE. There are 16 residues in the CDR3. Trimming pared 4 bases from V and 2 bases from J, leaving 17 bases between. The CDR3 here is CASSPRGGLHTDTQYF. Here the CDR3 DNA reads TGTGCCAGCAGCCCCCGTGGGGGACTCCACACAGATACGCAGTATTTT. The complete variable domain, with remaining parts taken from reference TRBV9 and TRBJ2-3, reads DSGVTQTPKHLITATGQRVTLRCSPRSGDLSVYWYQQSLDQGLQFLIQYYNGEERAKGNILERFSAQQFPDLHSELNLSSLELGDSALYFCASSPRGGLHTDTQYFGPGTRLTVL.

The chain recombines TRBV28 with TRBJ2-4, with 7 bases lining up with TRBD1. The J call may be in error: the DNA end matches TRBJ2-7 better. CDR1 and CDR2 (germline): MDHEN, SYDVKM. This CDR3 is 16 amino acids long. The CDR3 DNA reads TGTGCCAGCAGTTTCGCCTACAGGGGCTCCCTTCACGAGCAGTACTTC. Amino acids: CASSFAYRGSLHEQYF.

The V gene is TRBV7-8, the J gene TRBJ1-6; D unclear. This CDR3 spans 14 amino acids. V was clipped by 3 bases and J by 7 bases, with 10 bases between them. Germline-derived CDR1 and CDR2 are SGHVS and FQNEAQ. CDR3 bases: TGTGCCAGCAGCTTGGGGATGTGGAATTCACCCCTCCACTTT. This encodes CASSLGMWNSPLHF.

V and J are TRBV20-1 and TRBJ1-5; D perhaps matches TRBD1 (5 bases). The CDR3 contains 14 residues. The V gene's germline CDR1 is DFQATT and CDR2 SNEGSKA (reference sequence). The germline V and J ends were trimmed by 3 bases and 3 bases, with 12 bases remaining between them. CDR3 bases: TGCAGTGCTAGTGGGGCAGGGCTCAATCAGCCCCAGCATTTT. As protein: CSASGAGLNQPQHF.

This clonotype was seen a few times. V is TRBV6-5 and J is TRBJ2-6; TRBD1 agrees at 7 bases. Germline values: CDR1 MNHEY, CDR2 SVGAGI. V was pared by 7 bases and J by 2 bases, with 5 bases of the junction left unmatched. This CDR3 is built from 15 residues. The CDR3 protein is CASTSTGAGANVLTF. The CDR3, as DNA: TGTGCCAGCACCTCCACAGGGGCTGGGGCCAACGTCCTGACTTTC.

The rearrangement links TRBV28 to TRBJ1-2, with TRBD1 identical over 8 bases. The CDR3 is made up of 14 amino acids. Trimming cost V 4 bases and J 6 bases; bases outside gene matches: 7. From germline, CDR1 is MDHEN and CDR2 SYDVKM. Here the CDR3 reads CASSSPDREDGYTF. CDR3 nucleotide sequence: TGTGCCAGCAGTTCGCCGGACAGGGAGGATGGCTACACCTTC.

Of note for this clonotype: The germline gene is not matched at one end of the junction; a read error may be the cause. The chain employs TRBV29-1 and TRBJ2-5, with D possibly being TRBD1 (6 bases). Germline values: CDR1 SQVTM, CDR2 ANQGSEA. The CDR3 loop spans 12 amino acids. The CDR3 sequence is CSGEGRGYEQYF. CDR3 in DNA: TGCAGCGGTGAAGGCAGGGGATATGAGCAGTACTTC.

Written as DNA, the CDR3 is TGTGCCAGCAGCCAACACAGGGGAATGAGCTATGGCTACACCTTC. It is translated as CASSQHRGMSYGYTF. The chain has TRBV3-1 and TRBJ1-2, with 7 bases aligning to TRBD1. The CDR3 is 15 amino acids. Trimming cost V 2 bases and J 4 bases; bases outside gene matches: 7. CDR1 is LGHDT, CDR2 YNNKEL, per germline (reference sequence).

In this sample, this clonotype turned up a few times. The chain combines TRBV5-1 with TRBJ2-5, with 10 bases identical to TRBD1. The germline V gene has CDR1 SGHRS and CDR2 YFSETQ. The CDR3 covers 15 residues. The ends lost 0 bases at V and 11 bases at J; junction bases unmatched: 10. CDR3 protein: CASSLVGQGYNEQYF. The DNA for the CDR3 is TGCGCCAGCAGCTTGGTGGGACAGGGGTACAATGAGCAGTACTTC.

In its sample, this clonotype was seen a few times. This chain uses TRBV6-5 with TRBJ2-3; tentatively, D is TRBD1 (6 bases). This CDR3 contains 15 residues. Trimming left V 2 bases short and J 2 bases short, with 11 bases between. Germline CDR1 reads MNHEY; CDR2 reads SVGAGI. The CDR3 loop reads CASSYLQGDTDTQYF. For the CDR3, the DNA is TGTGCCAGCAGTTACCTACAGGGTGACACAGATACGCAGTATTTT.

In its sample, this clonotype was seen a few times. The chain couples TRBV5-6 to TRBJ2-1; D is possibly TRBD1 (5 bases). Germline assignment: CDR1 SGHDT and CDR2 YYEEEE. Trimming stripped 1 base from V and 9 bases from J, with 14 bases between. The CDR3 extends over 14 amino acids. The CDR3 is CASSLNTGLTEQFF. Written as DNA, the CDR3 is TGTGCCAGCAGCTTGAATACAGGTCTTACTGAGCAGTTCTTC.

The chain employs TRBV11-2 and TRBJ2-5; D is perhaps TRBD2 (5 bases). From germline, CDR1 is SGHAT and CDR2 FQNNGV. The CDR3 length is 14 residues. Trimming took 2 bases from V and 5 from J, leaving 12 bases between them. CDR3: CASSLSDWSETQYF. The DNA of the CDR3 is TGTGCCAGCAGCTTATCGGACTGGAGCGAGACCCAGTACTTC.

The table lists this clonotype with a count of one. J is TRBJ2-7 and V is TRBV2; 9 positions match TRBD1. The CDR3 is made up of 17 amino acids. Trimming at V came to 2 bases and at J to 3 bases, leaving 11 bases not matched to a gene. Germline V lookup: CDR1 SNHLY, CDR2 FYNNEI. CDR3 coding DNA: TGTGCCAGCAGTGAACGGTCCGGGACAGGGACTTTCTACGAGCAGTACTTC. It yields the protein CASSERSGTGTFYEQYF.

The CDR3 reads CASSQDSQFGETQYF. As DNA, the CDR3 is TGTGCCAGCAGCCAAGATAGCCAATTTGGAGAGACCCAGTACTTC. This sequence joins TRBV4-2 and TRBJ2-5; D is undetermined. Trimming took 0 bases from V and 4 from J, leaving 12 bases between them. The CDR3 is made up of 15 amino acids. Germline CDR1 LGHNA, CDR2 YNFKEQ.

This clonotype was detected a few times. Relative to the germline gene, one junction end is altered; a read error may explain this. The chain combines TRBV6-6 with TRBJ1-4, with D hard to call. The CDR3 covers 16 residues. Germline values: CDR1 MNHNY, CDR2 SVGAGI (reference sequence). The CDR3 DNA follows: TGTGCCAGCAGTTACCCCCTGGCCTCAACTAATGGAAAACTGTTTTTT. Translation: CASSYPLASTNGKLFF.

This clonotype showed up just a few times. The chain joins TRBV9 to TRBJ2-7; 9 bases fit TRBD1. Germline V gene data show CDR1 as SGDLS and CDR2 as YYNGEE. With V trimmed by 0 bases and J by 0 bases, 4 bases remained unmatched. The CDR3 is made up of 16 amino acids. The CDR3: CASSVGGTGLSYEQYF. CDR3 nucleotide sequence: TGTGCCAGCAGCGTAGGAGGGACAGGGCTCTCCTACGAGCAGTACTTC. Combining the CDR3 with reference TRBV9 and TRBJ2-7 gives the whole variable domain DSGVTQTPKHLITATGQRVTLRCSPRSGDLSVYWYQQSLDQGLQFLIQYYNGEERAKGNILERFSAQQFPDLHSELNLSSLELGDSALYFCASSVGGTGLSYEQYFGPGTRLTVT.

In this sample, this clonotype turned up a few times. The rearrangement links TRBV4-3 to TRBJ1-2, with D maybe TRBD1 (5 bases). Trimming removed 2 bases from V and 6 bases from J, with 10 bases in between. This CDR3 region has 13 residues. Germline V gene sequence: CDR1 LGHNA, CDR2 YSLEER. CDR3 coding DNA: TGCGCCAGCAGCCAAACGACGACAGATGGCTACACCTTC. This translates into CASSQTTTDGYTF.

This clonotype was counted many times. The V and J genes are TRBV12-3 or TRBV12-4 and TRBJ2-5; 8 bases line up with TRBD1. The J segment lost 5 bases and the V segment lost 1 base, leaving 6 bases of the junction unmatched. This CDR3 has 15 amino acids. CDR3 loop: CASSLGQGSRETQYF. CDR3 sequence (DNA): TGTGCCAGCAGTTTAGGACAGGGGAGCAGGGAGACCCAGTACTTC.

This clonotype was seen a few times. This chain uses TRBV20-1 with TRBJ1-1; D gene ambiguous. Germline CDR1 and CDR2: DFQATT and SNEGSKA (reference sequence). The V and J ends lost 3 bases and 3 bases respectively, with 11 bases between them. The CDR3 sequence is 13 residues long. CDR3 sequence (DNA): TGCAGTGCTAGGCCGCCGGCGGACACTGAAGCTTTCTTT. Protein: CSARPPADTEAFF.